This T cell receptor (beta chain) was sequenced for a study of response to subunit inactivated influenza vaccine. Study observations and caveats: It was the authors' suggestion that each seasonal influenza vaccination recruits few new T cells.

TCRdb reprocessed the RT-PCR reads via MiXCR and lists one record per CDR3 protein. Altogether 800,000 to 1,000,000 distinct CDR3 sequences are present, over 20% being singletons, with the ten largest covering approximately 10%. Germline V gives CDR1 SEHNR, CDR2 FQNEAQ (reference sequence). J was trimmed by 0 bases and V by 10 bases; bases with no gene match: 4. The CDR3 covers 14 residues. This clonotype has just a few counts. The target antigen is unknown. This sequence originates from a man aged 45-65 years who received an inactivated influenza vaccine. The sample in question was PBMCs from blood, obtained 5 days after vaccination. The rearrangement joins TRBV7-9 to TRBJ2-2, with 8 bases aligning to TRBD1. The CDR3, as DNA: TGTGCCACCATGGACAGGGCGAACACCGGGGAGCTGTTTTTT. It specifies CATMDRANTGELFF.